Here is one TCR beta chain with its context. This receptor's antigen is unknown. Base quality data are lacking; no much larger clone is found one base away. The sample belongs to a study of T cells in Graves' hyperthyroidism and ophthalmopathy (dated by TCRdb to between 2019 and 2020). With regard to the full study: Peripheral blood was sampled at the time of initial diagnosis, prior to any treatment. A discovery cohort of approximately 97 patients, about 40 with Graves' ophthalmopathy and approximately 55 with stable Graves' hyperthyroidism, was used to find distinguishing TCR V-J signatures. Once sampling was done, hyperthyroidism patients were given methimazole at a starting dose of 30 mg daily, whereas ophthalmopathy patients were given high-dose intravenous methylprednisolone. The paper reports TCR Vbeta CDR3 sequencing of approximately 140 peripheral blood samples: under 45 ophthalmopathy, under 80 hyperthyroidism and 17 progressor patients. The 95 to 100 discovery patients were randomly divided into training and test sets at a 7:3 ratio. Whether ophthalmopathy could be predicted prospectively was tested in an independent validation cohort made up of approximately 19 hyperthyroidism patients plus 17 patients who later progressed to ophthalmopathy. In roughly six Graves' hyperthyroidism patients, the study also compared T-cell repertoires from thyroid tissue with T-cell repertoires from blood.

Stable Graves' hyperthyroidism was defined as no progression to ophthalmopathy during 18 months of follow-up. Hyperthyroidism patients were newly diagnosed, had a disease duration of under 2 months, and were aged 18 to 65 years. Exclusion was applied to patients with uncontrolled infections, other autoimmune diseases, pregnancy or lactation. Diagnoses relied on clinical symptoms, serum thyroxine and TRAb, thyroid ultrasound and orbital computed tomography. PBMCs were separated from over 9 ml of fresh peripheral blood using Ficoll-Paque density gradient centrifugation. Trizol reagent was used to extract total RNA, and RNA quality was then checked on an Agilent 2100 Bioanalyzer. Points the paper makes about the study in general: A 13 V-J signature model separated ophthalmopathy from stable hyperthyroidism, with roughly 88% sensitivity and 81.08% specificity in cross-validation and 80%/75% in testing. During validation, the model predicted progression to ophthalmopathy a median of roughly six months ahead of onset, with just under 71% sensitivity and under 85% specificity. Most expanded thyroid clonotypes (frequency above 0.001) were also detected in blood, a finding suggesting that blood repertoires may reflect thyroid immune responses. Sample size was not statistically predetermined, and blinding of investigators to group allocation was not performed.

The TCR beta CDR3 regions were amplified from RNA transcripts. The TCR CDR3 was subjected to a first round of RT-PCR using the HTBI primer set and the Qiagen OneStep RT-PCR kit. The libraries were constructed in a second round of multiplex PCR and then size-selected and purified. Libraries were sequenced paired-end with 100 bp reads on an Illumina HiSeq2000. Processing in the source paper ran as follows. SOAPnuke was used to process the raw data, with reads discarded if the reads contained adapters or uncalled bases, had a mean Phred below 15, or lacked an exact constant-primer or identifier match. COPE v1.2.5 was used to merge high-quality paired reads, and clonotypes were defined as unique nucleotide sequences. Clonotypes were aligned to IMGT TRBV, TRBD and TRBJ reference segments using MiTCR v1.1. The analysis included only V-J combinations with a frequency above 0.0001, which together covered 99% to 99.2% of the repertoires. The TCS score was defined as the ratio of F50 (clonal expansion) to E x V (chaos), calculated using BLOSUM62-based TCRdist between CDR3 peptides within each V-J. Welch's t-statistics and random forest reduced roughly 500 V-J features to 10 to 15, which were used in a naive Bayes classifier (R e1071). TCRdb trimmed the raw reads at Q25, called clones with MiXCR and kept productive beta chains. Every entry covers one CDR3 protein and lists the most common genes and DNA from its rows. None of the V and J calls come from the authors' own analysis; TCRdb made them. This sample has about 200,000 distinct CDR3 sequences in its table, and approximately 16% of those were observed once. 53% of the sample rests with the top ten.

The sequence was collected from a woman in her forties or fifties with Graves' hyperthyroidism. Sequencing used blood.

This receptor has the CDR3 CASSSAGTGGGEQYF. The bases read TGCGCCAGCAGCTCGGCCGGGACAGGGGGCGGCGAGCAGTACTTC. Recombination linked TRBV5-1 to TRBJ2-7; TRBD1 agrees with 12 junctional bases. The germline V gene yields SGHRS for CDR1 and YFSETQ for CDR2. The cysteine opens and the phenylalanine closes a CDR3 of 15 amino acids. Only the CDR3 portion is preserved as DNA: 45 bases, with reading frame beginning at the first base. V is trimmed back by 3 bases and J by 6 bases, and the junction contains 7 bases that no gene match accounts for.